The text below deals with one T cell receptor (beta chain). The CDR3 covers 16 residues. Trimming cost V 5 bases and J 0 bases, with 15 bases left between them. Germline assignment: CDR1 SGHRS and CDR2 YFSETQ. Using immunoSEQ multiplex PCR, the repertoire was profiled, and TCRdb retains in-frame clones only, with some absent. In the table there are under 40,000 clones, over 90% of which are singletons. This record comes from a study of circulating and synovial CD4+ cells in juvenile arthritis. V is TRBV5-1 and J is TRBJ2-4; D ambiguous. The sequence derives from a human donor with juvenile idiopathic arthritis. The sample comprised CD4+ T cells from blood. The chain's CDR3 is CASRPDLLRAKNIQYF. CDR3 DNA sequence: TGCGCCAGCAGGCCAGACTTGCTCCGAGCCAAAAACATTCAGTACTTC.